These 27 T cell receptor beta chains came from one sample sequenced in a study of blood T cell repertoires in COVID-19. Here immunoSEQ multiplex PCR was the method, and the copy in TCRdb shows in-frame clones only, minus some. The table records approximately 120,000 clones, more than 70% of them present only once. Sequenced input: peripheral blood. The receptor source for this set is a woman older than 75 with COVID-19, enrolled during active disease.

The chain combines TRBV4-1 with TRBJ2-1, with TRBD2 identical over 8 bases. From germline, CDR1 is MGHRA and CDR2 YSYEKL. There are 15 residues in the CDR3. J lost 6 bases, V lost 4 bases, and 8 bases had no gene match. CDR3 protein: CASSLGLVPFNEQFF. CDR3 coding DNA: TGCGCCAGCAGCCTGGGACTAGTCCCCTTCAATGAGCAGTTCTTC.

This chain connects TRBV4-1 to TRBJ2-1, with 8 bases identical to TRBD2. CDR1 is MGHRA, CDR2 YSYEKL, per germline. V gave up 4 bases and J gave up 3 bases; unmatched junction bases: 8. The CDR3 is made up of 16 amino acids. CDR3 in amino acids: CASSLLGLVIYNEQFF. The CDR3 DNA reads TGCGCCAGCAGCCTGCTGGGACTAGTTATCTACAATGAGCAGTTCTTC.

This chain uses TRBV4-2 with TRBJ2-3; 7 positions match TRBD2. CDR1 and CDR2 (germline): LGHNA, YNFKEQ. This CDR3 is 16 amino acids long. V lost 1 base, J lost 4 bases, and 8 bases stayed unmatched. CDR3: CASSQVGRERADTQYF. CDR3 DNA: TGTGCCAGCAGCCAAGTAGGGCGGGAGAGGGCAGATACGCAGTATTTT.

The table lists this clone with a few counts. The CDR3 loop is CASSVSPRTNEKLFF. Here the CDR3 DNA reads TGTGCCAGCAGCGTATCCCCGAGAACTAATGAAAAACTGTTTTTT. This chain links TRBV9 with TRBJ1-4, with no clear D. Germline V gene lookup returns CDR1 SGDLS and CDR2 YYNGEE. The CDR3 has 15 residues. V was trimmed by 1 base and J by 1 base, leaving 8 bases between them.

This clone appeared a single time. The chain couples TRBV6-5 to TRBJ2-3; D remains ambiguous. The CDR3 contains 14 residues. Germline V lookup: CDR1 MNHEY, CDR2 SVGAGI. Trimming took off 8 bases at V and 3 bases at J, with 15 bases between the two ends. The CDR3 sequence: CASQTPAATDTQYF. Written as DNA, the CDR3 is TGTGCCAGCCAAACCCCGGCAGCGACAGATACGCAGTATTTT.

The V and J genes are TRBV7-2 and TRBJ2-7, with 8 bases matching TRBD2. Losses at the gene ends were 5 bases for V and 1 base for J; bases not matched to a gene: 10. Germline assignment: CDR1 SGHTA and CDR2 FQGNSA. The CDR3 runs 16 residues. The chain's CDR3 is CASSMLAGKNSYEQYF. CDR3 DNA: TGTGCCAGCAGCATGTTAGCGGGGAAAAATTCCTACGAGCAGTACTTC.

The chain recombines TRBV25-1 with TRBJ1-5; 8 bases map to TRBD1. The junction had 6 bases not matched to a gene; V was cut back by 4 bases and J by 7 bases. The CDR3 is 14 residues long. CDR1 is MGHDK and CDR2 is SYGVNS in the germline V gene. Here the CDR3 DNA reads TGTGCCAGCAGTGGGACAGGGCACAGACAGCCCCAGCATTTT. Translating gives CASSGTGHRQPQHF.

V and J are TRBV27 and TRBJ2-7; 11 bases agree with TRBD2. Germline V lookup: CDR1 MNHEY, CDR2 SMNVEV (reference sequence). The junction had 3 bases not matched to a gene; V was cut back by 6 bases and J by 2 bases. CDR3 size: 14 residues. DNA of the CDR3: TGTGCCAGCAGACTAGCGGGAGCCCCCTACGAGCAGTACTTC. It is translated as CASRLAGAPYEQYF.

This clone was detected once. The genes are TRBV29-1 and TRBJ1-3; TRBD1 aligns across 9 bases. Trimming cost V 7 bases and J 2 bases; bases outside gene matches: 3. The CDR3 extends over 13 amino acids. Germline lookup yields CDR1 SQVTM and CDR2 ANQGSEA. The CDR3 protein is CSGWDRAGNTIYF. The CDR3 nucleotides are TGCAGCGGATGGGACAGGGCTGGAAACACCATATATTTT.

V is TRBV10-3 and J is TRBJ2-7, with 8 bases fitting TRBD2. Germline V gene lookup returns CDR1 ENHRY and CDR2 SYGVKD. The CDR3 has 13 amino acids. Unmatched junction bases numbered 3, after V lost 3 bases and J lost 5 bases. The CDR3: CAISDIAGNEQYF. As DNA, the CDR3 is TGTGCCATCAGTGATATAGCGGGAAACGAGCAGTACTTC.

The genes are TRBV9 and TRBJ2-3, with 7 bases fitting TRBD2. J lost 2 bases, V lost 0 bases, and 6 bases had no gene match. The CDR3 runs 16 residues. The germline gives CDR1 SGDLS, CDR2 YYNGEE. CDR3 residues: CASSVVASGSTDTQYF. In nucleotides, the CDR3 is TGTGCCAGCAGCGTAGTAGCTAGCGGTTCCACAGATACGCAGTATTTT. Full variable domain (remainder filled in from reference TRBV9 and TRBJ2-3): DSGVTQTPKHLITATGQRVTLRCSPRSGDLSVYWYQQSLDQGLQFLIQYYNGEERAKGNILERFSAQQFPDLHSELNLSSLELGDSALYFCASSVVASGSTDTQYFGPGTRLTVL.

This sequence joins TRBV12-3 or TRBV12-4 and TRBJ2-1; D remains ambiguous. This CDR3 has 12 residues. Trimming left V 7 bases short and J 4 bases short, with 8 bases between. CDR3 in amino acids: CASMRQYNEQFF. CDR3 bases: TGTGCCAGCATGAGACAATACAATGAGCAGTTCTTC.

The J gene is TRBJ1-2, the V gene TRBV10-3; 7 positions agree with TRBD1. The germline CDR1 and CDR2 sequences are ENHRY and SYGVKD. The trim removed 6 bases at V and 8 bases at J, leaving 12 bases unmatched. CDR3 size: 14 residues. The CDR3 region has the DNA TGTGCCATCAGGAAAGGACAGGCGTTTATCGGCTACACCTTC. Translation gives CAIRKGQAFIGYTF.

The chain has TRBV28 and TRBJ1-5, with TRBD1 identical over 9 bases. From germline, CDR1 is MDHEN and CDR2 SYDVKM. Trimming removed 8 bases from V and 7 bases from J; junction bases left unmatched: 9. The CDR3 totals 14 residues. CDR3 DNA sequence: TGTGCCAGCGGCACAGGGGGCATGATGCAGCCCCAGCATTTT. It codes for CASGTGGMMQPQHF.

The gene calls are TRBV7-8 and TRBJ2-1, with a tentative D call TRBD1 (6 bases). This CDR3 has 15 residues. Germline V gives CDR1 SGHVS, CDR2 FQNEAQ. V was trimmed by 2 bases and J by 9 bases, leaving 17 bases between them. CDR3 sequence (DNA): TGTGCCAGCAGCTTATCGGACAGTAAAGTTGGTGAGCAGTTCTTC. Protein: CASSLSDSKVGEQFF.

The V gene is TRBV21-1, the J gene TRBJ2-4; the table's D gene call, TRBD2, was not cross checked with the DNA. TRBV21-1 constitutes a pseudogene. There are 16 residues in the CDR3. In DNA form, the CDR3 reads TGTGCCAGCAGCAAGGATGGCGGGAACGGTGGGGACATTCAGTACTTC. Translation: CASSKDGGNGGDIQYF.

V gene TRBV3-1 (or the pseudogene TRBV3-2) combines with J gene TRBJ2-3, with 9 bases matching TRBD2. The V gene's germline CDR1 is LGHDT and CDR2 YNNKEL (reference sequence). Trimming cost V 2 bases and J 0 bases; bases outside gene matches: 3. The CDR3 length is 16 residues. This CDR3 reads CASSQFTSGSTDTQYF. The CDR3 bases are TGTGCCAGCAGCCAATTCACTAGCGGGAGCACAGATACGCAGTATTTT.

The CDR3 DNA reads TGTGCCACCCAGGGTCACCCTAATGAAAAACTGTTTTTT. The encoded protein is CATQGHPNEKLFF. The V gene is TRBV24-1, the J gene TRBJ1-4; the D gene is possibly TRBD1 (5 bases). Germline lookup yields CDR1 KGHDR and CDR2 SFDVKD. The V and J ends lost 9 bases and 3 bases respectively, with 10 bases between them. The CDR3 loop spans 13 amino acids.

CDR3 residues: CATSDLRGSEQYF. As DNA, the CDR3 is TGTGCCACCAGTGATTTGCGGGGATCCGAGCAGTACTTC. The chain has TRBV24-1 and TRBJ2-7, with D maybe TRBD2 (5 bases). Trimming left V 0 bases short and J 6 bases short, with 8 bases between. This CDR3 has 13 amino acids. The V gene's germline CDR1 is KGHDR and CDR2 SFDVKD.

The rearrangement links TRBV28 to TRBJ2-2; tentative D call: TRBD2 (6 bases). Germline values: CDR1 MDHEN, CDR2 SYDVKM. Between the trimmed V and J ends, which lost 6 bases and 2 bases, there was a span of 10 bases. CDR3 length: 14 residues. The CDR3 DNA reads TGTGCCAGCAGGTCAGCGGGTAACACCGGGGAGCTGTTTTTT. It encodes CASRSAGNTGELFF.

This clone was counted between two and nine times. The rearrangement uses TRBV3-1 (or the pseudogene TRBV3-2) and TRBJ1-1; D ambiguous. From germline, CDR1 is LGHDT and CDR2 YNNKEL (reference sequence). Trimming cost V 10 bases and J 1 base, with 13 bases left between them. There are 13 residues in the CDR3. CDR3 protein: CATHRAGNTEAFF. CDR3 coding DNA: TGTGCCACCCACCGGGCGGGGAACACTGAAGCTTTCTTT.

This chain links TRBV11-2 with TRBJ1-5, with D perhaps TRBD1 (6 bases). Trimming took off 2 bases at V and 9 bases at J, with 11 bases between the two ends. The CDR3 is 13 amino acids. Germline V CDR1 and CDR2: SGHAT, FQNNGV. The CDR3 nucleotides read TGTGCCAGCAGCTTACAGGGAGGGGGGCCCCAGCATTTT. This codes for CASSLQGGGPQHF.

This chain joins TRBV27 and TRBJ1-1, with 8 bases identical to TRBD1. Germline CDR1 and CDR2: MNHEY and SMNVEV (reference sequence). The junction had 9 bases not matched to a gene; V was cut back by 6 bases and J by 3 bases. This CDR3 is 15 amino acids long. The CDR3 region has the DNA TGTGCCAGCAGGCCTAGGACAGGGCGGGACACTGAAGCTTTCTTT. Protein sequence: CASRPRTGRDTEAFF.

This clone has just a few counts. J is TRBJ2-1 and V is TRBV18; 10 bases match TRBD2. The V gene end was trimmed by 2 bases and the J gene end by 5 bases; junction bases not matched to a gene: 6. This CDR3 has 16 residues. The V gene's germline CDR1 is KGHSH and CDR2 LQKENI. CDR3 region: CASSPMGLALDNEQFF. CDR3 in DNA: TGTGCCAGCTCACCAATGGGACTAGCGCTAGACAATGAGCAGTTCTTC. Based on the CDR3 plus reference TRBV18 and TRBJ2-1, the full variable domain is NAGVMQNPRHLVRRRGQEARLRCSPMKGHSHVYWYRQLPEEGLKFMVYLQKENIIDESGMPKERFSAEFPKEGPSILRIQQVVRGDSAAYFCASSPMGLALDNEQFFGPGTRLTVL.

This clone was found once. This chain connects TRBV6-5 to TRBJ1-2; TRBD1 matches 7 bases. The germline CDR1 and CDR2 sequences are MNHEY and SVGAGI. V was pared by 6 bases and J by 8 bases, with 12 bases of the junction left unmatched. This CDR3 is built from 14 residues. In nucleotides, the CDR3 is TGTGCCAGCAGGTCCACAGGGGAGTGGGGCGGCTACACCTTC. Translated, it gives CASRSTGEWGGYTF.

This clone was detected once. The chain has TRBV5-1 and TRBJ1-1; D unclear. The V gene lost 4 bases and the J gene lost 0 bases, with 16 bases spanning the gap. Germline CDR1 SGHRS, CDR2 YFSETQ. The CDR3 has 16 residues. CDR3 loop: CASSLGGPAMNTEAFF. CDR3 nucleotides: TGCGCCAGCAGCCTCGGAGGTCCGGCCATGAACACTGAAGCTTTCTTT.

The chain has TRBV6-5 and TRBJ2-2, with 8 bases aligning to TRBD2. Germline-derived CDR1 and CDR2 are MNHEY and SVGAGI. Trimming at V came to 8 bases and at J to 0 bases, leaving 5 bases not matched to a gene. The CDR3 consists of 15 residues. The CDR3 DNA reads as TGTGCCAGCCCTCGGGAGGGTACGAACACCGGGGAGCTGTTTTTT. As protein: CASPREGTNTGELFF.